This T cell receptor (beta chain) was observed in a study of T-cell reconstitution after alpha-beta-depleted transplantation in children (dated by TCRdb to about 2016). Some background on the complete study: Using TCR repertoire profiling, the study quantitatively followed how T-cell immune reconstitution unfolded in children after TCRalphabeta/CD19-depleted allogeneic hematopoietic cell transplantation.

With respect to this clonotype: What this receptor recognizes is not known. Qualities for individual bases were not recorded, and no much larger clone is one base off.

Library construction relied on PCR. TCRdb shows the sequencer as Illumina HiSeq 2500. To normalize quantification of the TCRbeta repertoire, the TCR libraries were built with molecular barcoding that relied on unique molecular identifiers. In TCRdb, the public reads were trimmed at Q25 with fastp and aligned with MiXCR, with productive beta chains retained. Each entry merges the rows of one CDR3 protein and shows their most common DNA and genes. This sample is represented by nearly 550,000 distinct CDR3 sequences; about 18% of them were singletons. The ten largest make up approximately 3% of the sample. The trim is 4 bases for V and 0 bases for J, with a gap of 13 bases between the germline ends. From cysteine to phenylalanine, the CDR3 is 17 amino acids long. The retained sequence is limited to the CDR3, 51 bases, with the frame set at the first base. Sequences SEHNR (CDR1) and FQNEAQ (CDR2) are obtained from the germline V gene (reference sequence).

The V and J genes are TRBV7-9 and TRBJ2-6, with the D call tentatively TRBD1 or TRBD2, each fitting 5 bases. The receptor was isolated from a human donor who donated a stem cell graft to a child with acute lymphoblastic leukemia. The material sequenced was PBMCs from the stem cell graft donor, taken from the stem cell graft. The DNA sequence is as follows: TGTGCCAGCAGCTCTCCGGGACGGACCTCTGGGGCCAACGTCCTGACTTTC. This is translated as CASSSPGRTSGANVLTF.